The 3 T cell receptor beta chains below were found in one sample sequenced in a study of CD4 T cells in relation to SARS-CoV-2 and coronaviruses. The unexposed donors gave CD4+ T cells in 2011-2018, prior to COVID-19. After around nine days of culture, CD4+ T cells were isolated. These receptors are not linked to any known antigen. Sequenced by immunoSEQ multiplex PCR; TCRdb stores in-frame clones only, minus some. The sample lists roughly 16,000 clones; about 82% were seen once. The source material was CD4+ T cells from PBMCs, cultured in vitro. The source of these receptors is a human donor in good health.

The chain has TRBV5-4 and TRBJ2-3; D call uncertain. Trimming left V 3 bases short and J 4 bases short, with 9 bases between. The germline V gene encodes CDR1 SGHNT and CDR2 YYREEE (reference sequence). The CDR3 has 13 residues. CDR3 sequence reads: CASSYTRSDTQYF. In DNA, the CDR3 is TGTGCCAGCAGCTATACACGGTCAGATACGCAGTATTTT.

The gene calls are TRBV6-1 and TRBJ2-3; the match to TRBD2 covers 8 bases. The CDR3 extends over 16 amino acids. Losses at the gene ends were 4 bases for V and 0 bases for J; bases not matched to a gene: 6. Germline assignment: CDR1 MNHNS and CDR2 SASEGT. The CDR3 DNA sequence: TGTGCCAGCAGTGCCGGACTAGCCCCTAGCACAGATACGCAGTATTTT. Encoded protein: CASSAGLAPSTDTQYF.

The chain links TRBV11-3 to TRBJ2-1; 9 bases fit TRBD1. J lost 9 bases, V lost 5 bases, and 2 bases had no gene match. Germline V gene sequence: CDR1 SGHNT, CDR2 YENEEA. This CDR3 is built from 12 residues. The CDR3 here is CASSQTGGEQFF. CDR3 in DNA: TGTGCCAGCAGCCAGACAGGGGGTGAGCAGTTCTTC.